A single T cell receptor (beta chain) is shown here with its context. The sample comes from a study of blood T cell repertoires in COVID-19. Patients in Seattle were enrolled during active infection, then followed longitudinally. This table comes from immunoSEQ multiplex PCR, and its TCRdb copy is limited to in-frame clones, with some not included. The sample yields 270,000 or so clones, 89% seen once. V lost 6 bases to trimming and J lost 2 bases; unmatched junction nucleotides: 15. Germline loops: CDR1 MNHEY, CDR2 SMNVEV (reference sequence). The CDR3 is 17 residues long. V is TRBV27 and J is TRBJ2-7; 8 nucleotides agree with TRBD1. The source is a woman aged 30 to 39 with COVID-19, enrolled during active disease. The sequenced material came from peripheral blood. As DNA, the CDR3 is TGTGCCAGCAGCCTTATGCCCCAGGGGGCACCACCCTACGAGCAGTACTTC. Translated: CASSLMPQGAPPYEQYF.